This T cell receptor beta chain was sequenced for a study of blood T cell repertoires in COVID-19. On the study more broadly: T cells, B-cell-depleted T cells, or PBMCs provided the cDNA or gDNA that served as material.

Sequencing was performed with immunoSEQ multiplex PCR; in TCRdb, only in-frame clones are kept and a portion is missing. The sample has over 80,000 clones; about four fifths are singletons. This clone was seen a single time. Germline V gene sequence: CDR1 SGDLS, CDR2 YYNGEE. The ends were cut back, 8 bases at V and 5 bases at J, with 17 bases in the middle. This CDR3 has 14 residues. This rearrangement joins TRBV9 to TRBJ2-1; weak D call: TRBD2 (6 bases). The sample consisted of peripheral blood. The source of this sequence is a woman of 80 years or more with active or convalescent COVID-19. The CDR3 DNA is TGTGCCAGTCGGAGCGGGTCCGCTAACAATGAGCAGTTCTTC. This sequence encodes CASRSGSANNEQFF.